This TCR beta chain appears in the sequencing data of a study of T cell responses to AZD1222 COVID-19 vaccine. Per germline, CDR1 DFQATT and CDR2 SNEGSKA (reference sequence). CDR3 length: 15 amino acids. The J segment lost 4 bases and the V segment lost 6 bases, leaving 12 bases of the junction unmatched. Generated by immunoSEQ multiplex PCR, the TCRdb table keeps only in-frame clones and is missing some. This sample has about 160,000 clones, with around nine tenths found just once. V usage is TRBV20-1 and J usage is TRBJ1-2; 9 nucleotides align to TRBD1. This TCR was recovered from an adult in good health. Specimen: peripheral blood, collected on day 0 of AZD1222 vaccination. The CDR3 spells CSASILDRGPYGYTF. The CDR3 DNA is TGCAGTGCGAGTATTCTGGACAGGGGTCCCTATGGCTACACCTTC.